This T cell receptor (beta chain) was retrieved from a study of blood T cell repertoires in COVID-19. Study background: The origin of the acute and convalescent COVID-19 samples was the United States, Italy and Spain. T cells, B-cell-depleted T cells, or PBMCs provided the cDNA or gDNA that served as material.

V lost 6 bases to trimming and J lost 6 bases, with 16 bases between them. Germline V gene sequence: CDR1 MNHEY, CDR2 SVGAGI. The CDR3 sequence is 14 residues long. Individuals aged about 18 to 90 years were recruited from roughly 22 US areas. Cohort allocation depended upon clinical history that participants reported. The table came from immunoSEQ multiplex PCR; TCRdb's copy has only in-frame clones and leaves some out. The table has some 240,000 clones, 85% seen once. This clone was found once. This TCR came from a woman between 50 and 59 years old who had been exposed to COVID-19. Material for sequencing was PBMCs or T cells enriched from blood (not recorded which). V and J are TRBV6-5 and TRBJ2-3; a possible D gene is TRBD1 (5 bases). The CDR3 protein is CASRAGRKVDTQYF. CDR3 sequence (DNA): TGTGCCAGCAGGGCAGGGCGCAAGGTTGATACGCAGTATTTT.